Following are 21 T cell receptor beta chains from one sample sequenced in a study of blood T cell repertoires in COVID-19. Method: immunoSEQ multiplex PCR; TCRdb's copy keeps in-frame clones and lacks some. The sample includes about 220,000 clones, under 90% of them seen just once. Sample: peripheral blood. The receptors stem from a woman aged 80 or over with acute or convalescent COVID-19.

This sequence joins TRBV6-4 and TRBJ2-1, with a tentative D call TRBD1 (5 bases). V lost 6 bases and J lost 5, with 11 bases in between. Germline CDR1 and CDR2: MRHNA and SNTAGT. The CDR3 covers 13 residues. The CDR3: CASSQGSHNEQFF. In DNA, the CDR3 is TGTGCCAGCAGCCAGGGTTCCCACAATGAGCAGTTCTTC.

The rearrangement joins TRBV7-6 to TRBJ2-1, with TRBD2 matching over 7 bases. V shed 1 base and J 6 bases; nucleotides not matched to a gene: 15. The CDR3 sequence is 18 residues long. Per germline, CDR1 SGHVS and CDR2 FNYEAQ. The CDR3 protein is CASSLVGPWDRGGNEQFF. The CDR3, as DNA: TGTGCCAGCAGCTTAGTTGGCCCGTGGGACCGCGGGGGCAATGAGCAGTTCTTC.

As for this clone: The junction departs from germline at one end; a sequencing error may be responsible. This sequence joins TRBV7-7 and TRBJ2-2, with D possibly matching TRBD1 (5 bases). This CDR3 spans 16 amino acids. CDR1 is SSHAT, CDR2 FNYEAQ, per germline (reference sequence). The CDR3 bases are TGTGCTAGCAGCTTAACAGGCCCACCGGGCACCGGGGAGCTGTTTTTT. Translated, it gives CASSLTGPPGTGELFF.

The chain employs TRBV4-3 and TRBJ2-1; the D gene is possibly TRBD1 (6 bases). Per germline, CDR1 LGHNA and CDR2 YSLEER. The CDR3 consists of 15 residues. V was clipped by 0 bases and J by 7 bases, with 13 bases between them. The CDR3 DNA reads TGCGCCAGCAGCCAAGACAGGGGAAATTGGAATGAGCAGTTCTTC. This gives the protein CASSQDRGNWNEQFF.

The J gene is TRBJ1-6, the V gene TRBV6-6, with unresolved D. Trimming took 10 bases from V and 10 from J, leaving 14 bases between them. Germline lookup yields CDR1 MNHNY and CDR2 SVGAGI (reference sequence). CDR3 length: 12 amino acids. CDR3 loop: CATTPGRSPLHF. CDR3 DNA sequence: TGTGCCACCACTCCCGGTAGATCACCCCTCCACTTT.

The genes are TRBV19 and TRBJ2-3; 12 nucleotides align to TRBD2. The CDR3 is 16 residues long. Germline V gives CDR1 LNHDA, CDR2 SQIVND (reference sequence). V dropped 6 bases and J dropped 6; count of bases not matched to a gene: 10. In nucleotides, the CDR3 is TGTGCCAGTAGACCTAGCGGGGGGGTAGCGCGTGATACGCAGTATTTT. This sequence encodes CASRPSGGVARDTQYF. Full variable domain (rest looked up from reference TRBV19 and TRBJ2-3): DGGITQSPKYLFRKEGQNVTLSCEQNLNHDAMYWYRQDPGQGLRLIYYSQIVNDFQKGDIAEGYSVSREKKESFPLTVTSAQKNPTAFYLCASRPSGGVARDTQYFGPGTRLTVL.

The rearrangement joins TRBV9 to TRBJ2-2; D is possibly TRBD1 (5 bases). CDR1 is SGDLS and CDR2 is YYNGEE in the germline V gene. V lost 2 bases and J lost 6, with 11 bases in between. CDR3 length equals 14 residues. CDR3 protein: CASSVVREAGELFF. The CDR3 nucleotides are TGTGCCAGCAGCGTCGTCAGGGAAGCCGGGGAGCTGTTTTTT.

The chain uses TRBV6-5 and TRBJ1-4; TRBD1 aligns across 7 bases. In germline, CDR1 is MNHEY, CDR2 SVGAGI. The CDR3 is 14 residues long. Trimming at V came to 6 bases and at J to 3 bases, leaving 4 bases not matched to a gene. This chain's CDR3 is CASSPQGPNEKLFF. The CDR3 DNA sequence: TGTGCCAGCAGCCCACAGGGGCCTAATGAAAAACTGTTTTTT.

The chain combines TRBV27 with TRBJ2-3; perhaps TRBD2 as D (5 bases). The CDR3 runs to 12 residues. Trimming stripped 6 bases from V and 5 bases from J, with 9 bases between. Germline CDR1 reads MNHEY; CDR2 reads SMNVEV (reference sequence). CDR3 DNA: TGTGCCAGCAGGGACTGGGGAGATACGCAGTATTTT. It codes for CASRDWGDTQYF.

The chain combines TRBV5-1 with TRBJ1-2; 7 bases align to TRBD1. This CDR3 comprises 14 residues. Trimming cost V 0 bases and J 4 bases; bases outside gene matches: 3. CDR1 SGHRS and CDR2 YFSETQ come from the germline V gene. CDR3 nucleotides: TGCGCCAGCAGCTTGGAGGGGGACAGCTATGGCTACACCTTC. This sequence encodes CASSLEGDSYGYTF.

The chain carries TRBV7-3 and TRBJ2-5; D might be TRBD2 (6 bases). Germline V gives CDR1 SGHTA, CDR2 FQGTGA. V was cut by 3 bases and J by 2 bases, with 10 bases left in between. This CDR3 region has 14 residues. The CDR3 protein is CASSFSGDQETQYF. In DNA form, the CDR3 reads TGTGCCAGCAGCTTCTCGGGGGATCAAGAGACCCAGTACTTC.

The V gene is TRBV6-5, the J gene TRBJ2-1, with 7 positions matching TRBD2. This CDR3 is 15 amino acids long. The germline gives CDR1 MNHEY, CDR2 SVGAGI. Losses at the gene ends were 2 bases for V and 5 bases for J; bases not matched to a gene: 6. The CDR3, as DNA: TGTGCCAGCAGTTACCGGGCGGGGGTGAACAATGAGCAGTTCTTC. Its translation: CASSYRAGVNNEQFF.

The CDR3: CASSTGERTEAFF. The CDR3 bases are TGTGCCAGCAGCACGGGGGAGAGGACTGAAGCTTTCTTT. V gene TRBV7-9 combines with J gene TRBJ1-1; TRBD1 is a possible D gene (5 bases). The CDR3 spans 13 residues. V lost 5 bases, J lost 5 bases, and 12 bases lay in between. Germline values: CDR1 SEHNR, CDR2 FQNEAQ (reference sequence).

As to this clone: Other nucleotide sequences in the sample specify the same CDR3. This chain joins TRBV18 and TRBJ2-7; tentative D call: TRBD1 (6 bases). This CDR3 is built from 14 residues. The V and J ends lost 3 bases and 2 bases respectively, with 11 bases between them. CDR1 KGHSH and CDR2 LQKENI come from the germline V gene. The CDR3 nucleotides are TGTGCCAGCTCACCCCCAGGGGTTGCCTACGAGCAGTACTTC. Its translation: CASSPPGVAYEQYF.

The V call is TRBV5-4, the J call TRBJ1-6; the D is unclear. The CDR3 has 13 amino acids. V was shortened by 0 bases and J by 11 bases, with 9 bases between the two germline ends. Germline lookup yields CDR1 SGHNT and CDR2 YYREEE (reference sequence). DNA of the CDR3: TGTGCCAGCAGCTTGGAAGGTCGGGCACCCCTCCACTTT. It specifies CASSLEGRAPLHF.

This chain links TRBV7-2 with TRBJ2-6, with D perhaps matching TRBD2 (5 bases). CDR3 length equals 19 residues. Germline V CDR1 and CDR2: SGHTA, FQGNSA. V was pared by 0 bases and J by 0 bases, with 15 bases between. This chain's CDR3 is CASSLAPGGSGSGANVLTF. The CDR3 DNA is TGTGCCAGCAGCTTAGCGCCGGGCGGGTCCGGCTCTGGGGCCAACGTCCTGACTTTC.

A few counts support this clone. As DNA, the CDR3 is TGTGCCAGCAGTGAAGGGGCTTTGGAATATGAAGCTTTCTTT. As protein: CASSEGALEYEAFF. The chain uses TRBV2 and TRBJ1-1, with D unclear. CDR1 and CDR2 from the germline V gene are SNHLY and FYNNEI. The CDR3 totals 14 residues. With 1 base removed from V and 7 bases from J, the gap between germline ends came to 13 bases.

The CDR3 spells CASQRVDQPQHF. In nucleotides, the CDR3 is TGTGCCAGCCAACGGGTCGATCAGCCCCAGCATTTT. The chain joins TRBV12-3 or TRBV12-4 to TRBJ1-5; D unresolved. The V and J ends lost 8 bases and 5 bases respectively, with 10 bases between them. The CDR3 is 12 amino acids.

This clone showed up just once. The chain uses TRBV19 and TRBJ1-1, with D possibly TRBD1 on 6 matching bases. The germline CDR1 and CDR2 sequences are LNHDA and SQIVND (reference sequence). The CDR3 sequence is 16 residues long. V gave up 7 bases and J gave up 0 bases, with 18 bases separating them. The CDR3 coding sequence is TGTGCCAGTACCCTGGGGGGAGGGGGGTTGAACACTGAAGCTTTCTTT. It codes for CASTLGGGGLNTEAFF.

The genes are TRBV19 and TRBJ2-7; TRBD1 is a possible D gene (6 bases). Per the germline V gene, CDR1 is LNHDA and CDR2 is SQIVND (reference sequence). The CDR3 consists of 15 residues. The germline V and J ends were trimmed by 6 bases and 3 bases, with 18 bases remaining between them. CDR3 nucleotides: TGTGCCAGTAGAGAAGTTTGGGGGCGCGGCTACGAGCAGTACTTC. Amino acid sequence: CASREVWGRGYEQYF.

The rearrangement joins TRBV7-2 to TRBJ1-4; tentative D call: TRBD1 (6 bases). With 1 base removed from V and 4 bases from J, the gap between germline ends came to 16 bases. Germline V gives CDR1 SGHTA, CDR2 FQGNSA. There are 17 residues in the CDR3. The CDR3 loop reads CASSLDPGGRGNEKLFF. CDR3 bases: TGTGCCAGCAGCTTAGATCCGGGGGGCCGAGGTAATGAAAAACTGTTTTTT.